This entry lists 15 T cell receptor beta chains sequenced from one sample in a study of blood T cell repertoires in COVID-19 (dated by TCRdb to about 2020). The method behind the library was the immunoSEQ multiplex PCR assay. In TCRdb, the immuneACCESS table is reduced to in-frame sequences with V and J assigned. These tables do not hold every clone; where another copy was compared, an unresolved V gene accounts for under half, and the others remain unexplained. The sample yields more than 150,000 clones; roughly four fifths were counted once. The ten largest account for 10% to 15% of the sample. The sequenced material came from PBMCs or T cells enriched from blood (not recorded which). Source of these receptors: a man aged 40-55 years who had recovered from COVID-19.

DNA of the CDR3: TGCGCCAGCAGCTTATATACAGGGGGCAATGAAAAACTGTTTTTT. Protein sequence: CASSLYTGGNEKLFF. This chain joins TRBV5-1 and TRBJ1-4; 9 positions agree with TRBD1. The CDR3 extends over 15 amino acids. The germline CDR1 and CDR2 sequences are SGHRS and YFSETQ. The V gene end was trimmed by 2 bases and the J gene end by 5 bases; junction bases not matched to a gene: 4.

The chain links TRBV18 to TRBJ2-7; 7 bases align to TRBD2. V shed 5 bases, J shed 3 bases, and the junction held 13 bases outside the gene matches. CDR3 length: 16 residues. CDR1 is KGHSH, CDR2 LQKENI, per germline. The CDR3 reads CASSSNGGGAIYEQYV. As DNA, the CDR3 is TGTGCCAGCTCATCTAACGGCGGGGGAGCCATCTACGAGCAGTACGTC.

This clone was detected ten times or more. V usage is TRBV19 and J usage is TRBJ1-1, with a tentative D call TRBD1 (5 bases). The CDR3 contains 15 residues. V dropped 5 bases and J dropped 2 bases, with 15 bases sitting between them. Germline assignment: CDR1 LNHDA and CDR2 SQIVND (reference sequence). Here the CDR3 reads CASSPDSYANTEAFF. The CDR3 DNA follows: TGTGCCAGTAGTCCAGACAGCTACGCTAACACTGAAGCTTTCTTT.

The chain joins TRBV2 to TRBJ1-5; perhaps TRBD1 as D (5 bases). The CDR3 extends over 15 amino acids. The germline V gene has CDR1 SNHLY and CDR2 FYNNEI. V lost 6 bases and J lost 5, with 17 bases in between. The CDR3 region is CASRGTGRVDQPQHF. CDR3 bases: TGTGCCAGCAGGGGCACCGGCAGGGTAGATCAGCCCCAGCATTTT.

J is TRBJ2-7 and V is TRBV6-2 or TRBV6-3; 9 bases line up with TRBD2. Germline loops: CDR1 MNHEY, CDR2 SVGEGT. The CDR3 has 15 residues. The J segment lost 7 bases and the V segment lost 0 bases, leaving 7 bases of the junction unmatched. CDR3 sequence reads: CASSYSSGSLREQYV. DNA of the CDR3: TGTGCCAGCAGTTACTCTAGCGGGAGTCTTCGGGAGCAGTACGTC.

The V gene is TRBV21-1, the J gene TRBJ1-1; TRBD1, the D gene given by the table, was not confirmed from the DNA. TRBV21-1 corresponds to a pseudogene. This CDR3 is built from 16 residues. The CDR3 DNA is TGTGCCAGCAGCAAAGGAATTAACAGGGGGAGGGCTGAAGCTTTCTTT. Translation gives CASSKGINRGRAEAFF.

This chain links TRBV10-3 with TRBJ2-3, with D possibly being TRBD2 (6 bases). In germline, CDR1 is ENHRY, CDR2 SYGVKD. The V end was cut by 2 bases, the J end by 1 base, with 13 bases between. CDR3 length: 16 amino acids. The CDR3 here is CAISERASVGTDTQYF. The CDR3 DNA sequence: TGTGCCATCAGTGAGCGAGCTAGCGTTGGCACAGATACGCAGTATTTT.

The chain joins TRBV4-3 to TRBJ1-2, with 8 nucleotides matching TRBD1. Germline CDR1 and CDR2: LGHNA and YSLEER. J lost 4 bases, V lost 4 bases, and 5 bases had no gene match. CDR3 size: 14 residues. The CDR3 nucleotides are TGCGCCAGCAGCCCAACCGGACAGGGCTATGGCTACACCTTC. Amino acid sequence: CASSPTGQGYGYTF.

This chain connects TRBV5-8 to TRBJ1-1; a weak D match, TRBD1 (6 bases). CDR3 length equals 14 residues. V lost 3 bases and J 5 bases, leaving 14 bases between the germline ends. From germline, CDR1 is SGHTS and CDR2 YDEGEE. The CDR3 nucleotides are TGTGCCAGCAGCTGGGCGGGGGGCCGGACTGAAGCTTTCTTT. As protein: CASSWAGGRTEAFF.

This clone came up a few times. The V gene is TRBV7-9, the J gene TRBJ2-3, with 7 positions matching TRBD2. Germline-derived CDR1 and CDR2 are SEHNR and FQNEAQ (reference sequence). J gave up 2 bases and V 1 base, and 9 bases lay outside the gene matches. The CDR3 is made up of 17 amino acids. In DNA form, the CDR3 reads TGTGCCAGCAGCTTAGTCCTTAGCGGGCTAGACACAGATACGCAGTATTTT. Translating gives CASSLVLSGLDTDTQYF.

In its sample, this clone was seen a few times. This chain connects TRBV10-3 to TRBJ1-1, with D possibly TRBD1 on 6 matching bases. The V gene lost 0 bases and the J gene lost 7 bases, with 15 bases spanning the gap. The CDR3 covers 15 residues. Germline CDR1 and CDR2: ENHRY and SYGVKD. The CDR3 DNA reads as TGTGCCATCAGTGAGTCAATGGAGGACAGTTTTGAAGCTTTCTTT. It codes for CAISESMEDSFEAFF.

The V and J genes are TRBV12-5 and TRBJ1-1; D may be TRBD1 (6 bases). Germline CDR1 and CDR2: LGHNT and FRNRAP. V dropped 5 bases and J dropped 8 bases, with 24 bases sitting between them. This CDR3 comprises 16 residues. The CDR3 bases are TGTGCTAGTGGTCCCGGGGACACTGCACCCATCGGGGAAGCTTTCTTT. It specifies CASGPGDTAPIGEAFF.

The genes are TRBV15 and TRBJ1-3; possibly TRBD1 for D (5 bases). Trimming left V 0 bases short and J 3 bases short, with 9 bases between. The length of the CDR3 is 15 residues. Germline V CDR1 and CDR2: LNHNV, YYDKDF (reference sequence). The CDR3 DNA reads as TGTGCCACCAGCAGAGATCTGGGGGGTGGAAACACCATATATTTT. This sequence encodes CATSRDLGGGNTIYF.

This clone was seen a single time. The J gene is TRBJ2-3, the V gene TRBV19; TRBD1 might be the D (5 bases). Trimming took off 3 bases at V and 1 base at J, with 14 bases between the two ends. Germline lookup yields CDR1 LNHDA and CDR2 SQIVND (reference sequence). The CDR3 is 16 residues long. Here the CDR3 DNA reads TGTGCCAGTAGTATCAAAGGGGTATTCGGCACAGATACGCAGTATTTT. This sequence encodes CASSIKGVFGTDTQYF.

The chain has TRBV20-1 and TRBJ2-5, with D perhaps TRBD2 (6 bases). CDR1 and CDR2 (germline): DFQATT, SNEGSKA (reference sequence). V lost 3 bases to trimming and J lost 1 base, with 9 bases between them. The CDR3 consists of 13 residues. The CDR3 DNA reads TGCAGTGCTAGTAGCGGACTCCAAGAGACCCAGTACTTC. Its translation: CSASSGLQETQYF.